These 5 T cell receptor beta chains were sequenced from one sample in a study of shared T cell receptors in the human thymus. Sequenced by immunoSEQ multiplex PCR; TCRdb stores in-frame clones only, minus some. Of 600,000 or so clones listed, about 89% are singletons. In addition, the sample was reused for a study of human thymus T cells.

Material: thymocytes. The receptors originated from a boy in the first two years of life with a congenital heart defect.

V and J are TRBV29-1 and TRBJ1-1, with a weak D call TRBD1 (5 bases). Trimming shortened V by 2 bases and J by 3 bases, and 13 bases separated the two germline ends. Germline CDR1 reads SQVTM; CDR2 reads ANQGSEA. The CDR3 contains 14 residues. The DNA for the CDR3 is TGCAGCGTTGAAAAGGGGCCCCTCTACACTGAAGCTTTCTTT. Translation gives CSVEKGPLYTEAFF.

The rearrangement links TRBV5-5 to TRBJ2-1; 9 bases fit TRBD1. The CDR3 is 15 amino acids. After removal of 4 bases from V and 2 bases from J, the junction contained 4 bases not matched to a gene. The germline gives CDR1 SGHKS, CDR2 YYEKEE (reference sequence). The CDR3: CASSPGQGAYNEQFF. CDR3 DNA: TGTGCCAGCAGCCCGGGACAGGGTGCCTACAATGAGCAGTTCTTC.

The V call is TRBV5-1, the J call TRBJ2-3, with D tentatively TRBD1 (6 bases). The CDR3 has 14 residues. Germline V gene sequence: CDR1 SGHRS, CDR2 YFSETQ. The V and J ends lost 5 bases and 2 bases respectively, with 12 bases between them. The CDR3 protein is CASSTTGFTDTQYF. The CDR3 DNA reads as TGCGCCAGCAGTACGACAGGATTCACAGATACGCAGTATTTT.

This chain uses TRBV4-3 with TRBJ2-7; 11 nucleotides match TRBD2. The germline V gene encodes CDR1 LGHNA and CDR2 YSLEER. The CDR3 is 18 residues long. V trimming: 0 bases; J trimming: 0 bases; junction bases outside the gene matches: 7. The DNA for the CDR3 is TGCGCCAGCAGCCAAGAGGGAACTAGCGGGAGTAGCTCCTACGAGCAGTACTTC. Translation gives CASSQEGTSGSSSYEQYF.

The chain joins TRBV4-2 to TRBJ2-6; 8 bases are a match to TRBD1. Trimming took 4 bases from V and 2 from J; bases not matched to a gene: 1. Germline V CDR1 and CDR2: LGHNA, YNFKEQ. The CDR3 runs 15 residues. DNA of the CDR3: TGTGCCAGCAGCCGGGGACAGGCTGGGGCCAACGTCCTGACTTTC. Its protein product is CASSRGQAGANVLTF.